This T cell receptor (beta chain) was sequenced during a study of blood T cell repertoires in COVID-19. Study background: The United States, Italy and Spain were the sources of the acute and convalescent COVID-19 samples.

The assay was immunoSEQ multiplex PCR, and TCRdb's table has in-frame clones only and misses some. The repertoire includes a few hundred thousand clones, about 83% of them detected once, and 10% sits in the top ten. CDR1 and CDR2 from the germline V gene are SGHTA and FQGTGA. V gave up 3 bases and J gave up 9 bases, with 12 bases separating them. The CDR3 contains 14 residues. The study recruited people aged roughly 18 to 100 years across 20 to 30 US areas. Cohort 3 recovered donors had two negative PCRs, clearance, or symptom resolution. The gene calls are TRBV7-3 and TRBJ1-6; D is uncertain. The receptor was derived from a woman aged 50 to 60 who had recovered from COVID-19. The sequencing input was PBMCs or T cells enriched from blood (not recorded which). In nucleotides, the CDR3 is TGTGCCAGCAGCTTTGGGAGTCGGGGTTCACCCCTCCACTTT. It yields the protein CASSFGSRGSPLHF.